The rows below give T cell receptor beta chains drawn from one sample of a study of blood T cell repertoires in COVID-19. Data came from immunoSEQ multiplex PCR; TCRdb stores just in-frame clones and leaves some out. This sample has 290,000 or so clones; about nine tenths occur once, and the top ten carry about 2.6%. Sequenced: PBMCs or T cells enriched from blood (not recorded which). The receptors were sampled from a woman aged 18-35 years who had recovered from COVID-19. The CDR3 runs from the conserved cysteine through the conserved F or W. D genes are given only for firm matches. Size values are once, few and many counts, or a class for expanded clones, and some rows have none.

size	D	V	J	CDR3	DNA
.	TRBD2	TRBV5-1	TRBJ2-1	CASSLEVSGSYNEQFF	TGCGCCAGCAGCTTGGAGGTTAGCGGGAGCTACAATGAGCAGTTCTTC
.	TRBD1	TRBV4-1	TRBJ2-7	CASSHPGQDYEQYF	TGCGCCAGCAGCCACCCGGGACAGGATTACGAGCAGTACTTC
.	.	TRBV4-3	TRBJ1-3	CASSQDLSGVRGNTIYF	TGCGCCAGCAGCCAAGACCTGTCCGGGGTAAGAGGAAACACCATATATTTT
.	.	TRBV27	TRBJ2-1	CASSLTAGSYNEQFF	TGTGCCAGCAGTTTAACGGCAGGTTCCTACAATGAGCAGTTCTTC
.	TRBD2	TRBV3-1/TRBV3-2	TRBJ2-6	CASSQVLRGGPGANVLTF	TGTGCCAGCAGCCAAGTTTTGCGGGGGGGCCCTGGGGCCAACGTCCTGACTTTC
.	.	TRBV7-8	TRBJ2-7	CASSLAPSYYEQYF	TGTGCCAGCAGCTTAGCGCCGAGTTACTACGAGCAGTACTTC
.	TRBD1	TRBV5-6	TRBJ2-5	CASMGQQETQYF	TGTGCCAGCATGGGACAGCAAGAGACCCAGTACTTC
.	.	TRBV10-2	TRBJ1-4	CASSEVWEGGEKLFF	TGCGCCAGCAGTGAAGTTTGGGAGGGGGGTGAAAAACTGTTTTTT
once	TRBD2	TRBV3-1/TRBV3-2	TRBJ2-5	CASSQEYAGDPKTQYF	TGTGCCAGCAGCCAAGAATACGCGGGAGATCCCAAGACCCAGTACTTC
.	.	TRBV6-5	TRBJ2-4	CASSSDSKNIQYF	TGTGCCAGCAGTTCGGACAGCAAAAACATTCAGTACTTC
.	TRBD1	TRBV15	TRBJ1-2	CATSRLSKGTGHYGYTF	TGTGCCACCAGCAGACTCTCAAAAGGGACAGGGCACTATGGCTACACCTTC
.	TRBD1	TRBV19	TRBJ1-5	CASTIFGTVNQPQHF	TGTGCCAGTACCATATTTGGGACAGTAAATCAGCCCCAGCATTTT
.	TRBD1	TRBV6-6	TRBJ1-1	CASSYSITGVVEAFF	TGTGCCAGCAGTTACTCGATTACAGGGGTCGTTGAAGCTTTCTTT
.	TRBD1	TRBV14	TRBJ2-1	CASSLEGTGWDEQFF	TGTGCCAGCAGCTTGGAGGGGACAGGGTGGGATGAGCAGTTCTTC
few	.	TRBV9	TRBJ2-2	CASSPSQVTGELFF	TGTGCCAGCAGCCCTAGCCAGGTCACCGGGGAGCTGTTTTTT
few	.	TRBV23-1	TRBJ2-7	CASSHRLCGNDSSYEQYF	TGCGCCAGCAGTCACAGACTCTGCGGGAACGACAGCTCCTACGAGCAGTACTTC
.	.	TRBV2	TRBJ2-6	CASSAPRHSGANVLTF	TGTGCCAGCAGCGCCCCACGACACTCTGGGGCCAACGTCCTGACTTTC
.	.	TRBV28	TRBJ2-3	CASSLGAGANTQYF	TGTGCCAGCAGTTTAGGGGCAGGGGCTAATACGCAGTATTTT
once	TRBD1	TRBV5-4	TRBJ1-3	CASSASTGADGNTIYF	TGTGCCAGCAGCGCCTCGACAGGGGCGGATGGAAACACCATATATTTT
.	.	TRBV2	TRBJ1-1	CASKAVAENTEAFF	TGTGCCAGCAAGGCCGTGGCGGAGAACACTGAAGCTTTCTTT
.	TRBD2	TRBV4-3	TRBJ2-3	CASSRSLAGTDTQYF	TGCGCCAGCAGCCGGTCGCTAGCGGGCACAGATACGCAGTATTTT
.	TRBD1	TRBV7-2	TRBJ1-1	CASSTRQGANTEAFF	TGTGCCAGCAGCACTCGACAGGGGGCGAACACTGAAGCTTTCTTT
.	.	TRBV5-4	TRBJ1-1	CASSHEANTEAFF	TGTGCCAGCAGCCACGAAGCGAACACTGAAGCTTTCTTT
.	TRBD2	TRBV19	TRBJ2-1	CASSIFGGRGRDEQFF	TGTGCCAGTAGTATATTCGGAGGGAGAGGGAGGGATGAGCAGTTCTTC
.	TRBD2	TRBV11-2	TRBJ2-3	CASSWGAGADTQYF	TGTGCCAGCAGCTGGGGAGCGGGGGCAGATACGCAGTATTTT
.	TRBD2	TRBV7-3	TRBJ2-3	CASSSQGSGRFGLDTQYF	TGTGCCAGCAGCTCCCAGGGGAGCGGGAGGTTTGGATTAGATACGCAGTATTTT
few	TRBD2	TRBV10-3	TRBJ2-1	CAISVIERGGDEQFF	TGTGCCATCAGTGTGATTGAGCGGGGGGGGGATGAGCAGTTCTTC
many	.	TRBV27	TRBJ2-1	CASSNQGQSYNEQFF	TGTGCCAGCAGTAACCAAGGACAGAGCTACAATGAGCAGTTCTTC
.	TRBD1	TRBV15	TRBJ2-2	CATSSRGQGAISSNTGELFF	TGTGCCACCAGCAGCCGGGGACAGGGGGCCATATCGAGTAACACCGGGGAGCTGTTTTTT
.	TRBD2	TRBV5-4	TRBJ2-3	CASSRPGAGGGDTQYF	TGTGCCAGCAGCCGTCCGGGCGCGGGGGGGGGAGATACGCAGTATTTT
.	.	TRBV10-1	TRBJ2-7	CASSESGLRISYEQYF	TGCGCCAGCAGTGAGTCGGGACTCAGAATCTCCTACGAGCAGTACTTC
.	TRBD1	TRBV28	TRBJ1-6	CASRDRGIYNSPLHF	TGTGCCAGCAGGGACAGGGGAATTTATAATTCACCCCTCCACTTT
.	.	TRBV19	TRBJ1-2	CASSTVASYGYTF	TGTGCCAGTAGTACAGTCGCCAGCTATGGCTACACCTTC
.	.	TRBV25-1	TRBJ2-5	CASSDRGIQETQYF	TGTGCCAGCAGTGACAGGGGTATACAAGAGACCCAGTACTTC
.	TRBD1	TRBV9	TRBJ1-2	CASSTGQGYGYTF	TGTGCCAGCAGCACTGGACAGGGCTATGGCTACACCTTC
.	.	TRBV28	TRBJ1-1	CASTGVGSFTEAFF	TGTGCCAGCACCGGGGTCGGCAGCTTCACTGAAGCTTTCTTT
.	.	TRBV2	TRBJ1-6	CASSLLNSPLHF	TGTGCCAGCAGTCTCCTTAATTCACCCCTCCACTTT
.	TRBD2	TRBV5-1	TRBJ2-7	CASSLGLAGGSYEQYF	TGCGCCAGCAGCTTGGGACTAGCGGGAGGGTCCTACGAGCAGTACTTC
.	.	TRBV12-3/TRBV12-4	TRBJ1-4	CASSLGEKLFF	TGTGCCAGCAGCCTCGGTGAAAAACTGTTTTTT
.	.	TRBV3-1/TRBV3-2	TRBJ1-1	CASSENTEAFF	TGTGCCAGTTCAGAAAACACTGAAGCTTTCTTT
.	TRBD1	TRBV5-1	TRBJ2-4	CASSLDRDRGIQYF	TGCGCCAGCAGCCTGGACAGGGACCGGGGCATTCAGTACTTC
once	TRBD2	TRBV20-1	TRBJ2-7	CSAPGGYEQYF	TGCAGTGCCCCGGGGGGGTACGAGCAGTACTTC
few	TRBD1	TRBV29-1	TRBJ2-7	CSVAHRDRVGYEQYF	TGCAGCGTAGCTCACCGGGACAGGGTTGGGTACGAGCAGTACTTC
.	TRBD1	TRBV19	TRBJ2-7	CASSIAGTGIDEQYF	TGTGCCAGTAGTATCGCCGGGACAGGGATCGACGAGCAGTACTTC
.	.	TRBV30	TRBJ1-4	CAWSRGTSGTATNEKLFF	TGTGCCTGGAGTAGAGGGACAAGCGGGACCGCAACTAATGAAAAACTGTTTTTT
.	TRBD1	TRBV2	TRBJ2-7	CASSGGQGSYEQYF	TGTGCCAGCAGTGGGGGACAGGGGTCCTACGAGCAGTACTTC
.	.	TRBV5-1	TRBJ1-4	CASSRNPGLENEKLFF	TGCGCCAGCAGTCGAAACCCGGGACTAGAAAATGAAAAACTGTTTTTT
.	TRBD1	TRBV27	TRBJ2-3	CASSSDRASTDTQYF	TGTGCCAGCAGTTCGGACAGGGCGAGCACAGATACGCAGTATTTT
once	.	TRBV7-9	TRBJ2-3	CASSLVDRWTDTQYF	TGTGCCAGCAGCTTAGTCGATCGGTGGACAGATACGCAGTATTTT
.	.	TRBV5-1	TRBJ1-1	CASSLAGGKSNTEAFF	TGCGCCAGCAGCCTGGCTGGGGGCAAATCAAACACTGAAGCTTTCTTT
.	.	TRBV28	TRBJ1-4	CASGGSNEKLFF	TGTGCCAGCGGGGGGAGTAATGAAAAACTGTTTTTT
.	TRBD2	TRBV5-4	TRBJ2-3	CASSRGTSGSTDTQYF	TGTGCCAGCAGCCGAGGGACTAGCGGGAGCACAGATACGCAGTATTTT
.	.	TRBV9	TRBJ2-2	CASRPGQNTGELFF	TGTGCCAGCAGACCCGGACAAAACACCGGGGAGCTGTTTTTT
.	TRBD1	TRBV18	TRBJ2-1	CASSPIGGTGLLHNEQFF	TGTGCCAGCTCACCAATAGGGGGCACAGGGCTTTTACACAATGAGCAGTTCTTC
.	.	TRBV7-9	TRBJ2-7	CASSLENRFPYEQYF	TGTGCCAGCAGCTTAGAAAACAGGTTCCCCTACGAGCAGTACTTC
.	.	TRBV20-1	TRBJ2-7	CSARSGYEQYF	TGCAGTGCTAGATCCGGGTACGAGCAGTACTTC
.	.	TRBV5-5	TRBJ1-1	CASSLGQTNTEAFF	TGTGCCAGCAGCTTGGGACAGACCAACACTGAAGCTTTCTTT
once	.	TRBV21-1	TRBJ1-6	CASSKASGQGSSSPLHF	TGTGCCAGCAGCAAAGCTTCAGGACAGGGTAGTTCTTCACCCCTCCACTTT
.	.	TRBV30	TRBJ1-2	CAWSGSGMEGYGYTF	TGTGCCTGGAGTGGGTCTGGCATGGAGGGCTATGGCTACACCTTC
.	.	TRBV5-1	TRBJ2-1	CASSFRDWGNEQFF	TGCGCCAGCAGCTTCAGGGATTGGGGCAATGAGCAGTTCTTC